This TCR beta chain originates from a study of T cells after yellow fever vaccination. CDR1 is SGHNT and CDR2 is YYREEE in the germline V gene (reference sequence). V was pared by 0 bases and J by 5 bases, with 5 bases between. The length of the CDR3 is 13 residues. Using its own MiXCR run on the 5' RACE reads, TCRdb lists one record per CDR3 protein. The sample records a few hundred thousand distinct CDR3 sequences, around 7% being singletons. Only a few counts were recorded for this clonotype. The TCR comes from a man aged 18 to 29 who received the YFV17D yellow fever vaccine. The rearrangement uses TRBV5-4 and TRBJ1-4; D unresolved. Sequenced material: PBMCs, taken around 45 days after the first yellow fever vaccination. CDR3 nucleotides: TGTGCCAGCAGCTTGGTCCCAAATGAAAAACTGTTTTTT. Translated: CASSLVPNEKLFF.